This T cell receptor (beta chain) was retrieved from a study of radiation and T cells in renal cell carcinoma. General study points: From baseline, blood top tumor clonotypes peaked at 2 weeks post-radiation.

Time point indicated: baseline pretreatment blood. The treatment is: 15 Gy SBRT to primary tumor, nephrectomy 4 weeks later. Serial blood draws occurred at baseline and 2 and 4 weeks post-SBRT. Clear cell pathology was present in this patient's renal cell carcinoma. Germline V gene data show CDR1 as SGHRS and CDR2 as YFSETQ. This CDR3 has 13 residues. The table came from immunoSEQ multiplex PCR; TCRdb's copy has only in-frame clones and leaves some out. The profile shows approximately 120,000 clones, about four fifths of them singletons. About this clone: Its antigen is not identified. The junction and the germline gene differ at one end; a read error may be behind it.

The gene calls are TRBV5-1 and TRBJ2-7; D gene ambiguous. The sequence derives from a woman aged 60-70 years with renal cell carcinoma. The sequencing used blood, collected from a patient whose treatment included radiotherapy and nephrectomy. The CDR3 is CASSPLRTYKQYF. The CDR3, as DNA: TGCGCCAGCAGCCCTTTGAGGACCTACAAGCAGTACTTC.